These T cell receptor beta chains were read from a single sample in a study of technical replicates of blood from a handful of donors. The assay was immunoSEQ multiplex PCR, and TCRdb's table has in-frame clones only and misses some. Among fewer than 100,000 clones listed, approximately 96% were seen once. The sample consisted of T cells isolated from PBMCs. The receptors were sampled from a human donor in good health. Each CDR3 is given with its conserved first and last residue. A D gene is named only where the DNA matches it firmly. Only part of the rows carry a size: once, few, many, or a class if the clone is expanded.

clone_size	v_call	cdr3_length	d_call	j_call	cdr3_nt	cdr3_aa
few	TRBV4-1	16	-	TRBJ1-2	TGCGCCAGCAGCCCCCAGGCCAGGGTGGATAACTATGGCTACACCTTC	CASSPQARVDNYGYTF
once	TRBV14	16	TRBD1	TRBJ2-7	TGTGCCAGCAGCAAGTGGGGACAGGGAAGCTCCTACGAGCAGTACTTC	CASSKWGQGSSYEQYF
-	TRBV10-3	14	-	TRBJ2-1	TGTGCCATCACCGGGGGTGGGTCCTACAATGAGCAGTTCTTC	CAITGGGSYNEQFF
-	TRBV6-1	13	TRBD1	TRBJ1-2	TGTGCCAGCAGTGACCGGGACAGGGGAGACTACACCTTC	CASSDRDRGDYTF
-	TRBV30	19	-	TRBJ1-2	TGTGCCTGGAGTGCCCCGCCAGGGTGGGGCGAAAATGCTAACTATGGCTACACCTTC	CAWSAPPGWGENANYGYTF
-	TRBV2	17	TRBD1	TRBJ1-5	TGTGCCAGCAGTGAAGACGAGGGGACAGTACGAAATCAGCCCCAGCATTTT	CASSEDEGTVRNQPQHF
-	TRBV15	13	-	TRBJ2-1	TGTGCCACCTCAGGTTTTTTCGGTCATGAGCAGTTCTTC	CATSGFFGHEQFF
-	TRBV6-5	15	-	TRBJ1-1	TGTGCCAGCAGTTACGGCCCAGGTCCTAGCGGTGAAGCTTTCTTT	CASSYGPGPSGEAFF
-	TRBV7-6	12	-	TRBJ2-7	TGTGCCAGCAGCGAGAGCTCCTACGAGCAGTACTTC	CASSESSYEQYF
-	TRBV9	15	TRBD2	TRBJ2-3	TGTGCCAGCGTACCTAGCGGGGGCGGCACAGATACGCAGTATTTT	CASVPSGGGTDTQYF
-	TRBV5-1	15	TRBD1	TRBJ1-2	TGCGCCAGCAGCTTGAGCACAGGGGCTAACTATGGCTACACCTTC	CASSLSTGANYGYTF
once	TRBV5-1	11	-	TRBJ2-7	TGCGCCAGCAGGTTCAACTACGAGCAGTACTTC	CASRFNYEQYF
-	TRBV6-5	14	-	TRBJ2-7	TGTGCCAGCAGAAATGGGCAGGGGTCCTACGAGCAGTACTTC	CASRNGQGSYEQYF
once	TRBV6-6	14	TRBD1	TRBJ1-4	TGTGCCAGCAACTACGGGACAGATTATGAAAAACTGTTTTTT	CASNYGTDYEKLFF
-	TRBV9	14	-	TRBJ2-7	TGTGCCAGCAGCGTAAGCGGAGACCACTACGAGCAGTACTTC	CASSVSGDHYEQYF
-	TRBV10-1	16	TRBD1	TRBJ1-4	TGCGCCAGCAGTGAGCCGAAGACAGGGGGAGGAGAAAAACTGTTTTTT	CASSEPKTGGGEKLFF
-	TRBV5-6	14	-	TRBJ2-7	TGTGCCAGCAGCCCCCCGGGGGGCAGCTACGAGCAGTACTTC	CASSPPGGSYEQYF
-	TRBV30	12	-	TRBJ1-2	TGTGCTAATAGACCTGGGCTCTATGGCTACACCTTC	CANRPGLYGYTF
once	TRBV27	15	TRBD2	TRBJ2-7	TGTGCCAGCCGACTAGCGGGAGGTCGCTCCTACGAGCAGTACTTC	CASRLAGGRSYEQYF
-	TRBV6-1	15	TRBD2	TRBJ2-1	TGTGCCAGCAGTGAAGGACTAGCGGGAGAACATGAGCAGTTCTTC	CASSEGLAGEHEQFF
-	TRBV5-8	14	TRBD1	TRBJ1-5	TGTGCCAGCAGCGGACAGACAGGGTTTCAGCCCCAGCATTTT	CASSGQTGFQPQHF
-	TRBV28	12	-	TRBJ2-7	TGTGCCAGTGGTCGGAGGATTTACGAGCAGTACTTC	CASGRRIYEQYF
-	TRBV6-1	15	-	TRBJ2-7	TGTGCCAGCATCTTCGTAGGACAGCCCTCCTACGAGCAGTACTTC	CASIFVGQPSYEQYF
once	TRBV10-3	15	-	TRBJ2-5	TGTGCCATCAGTGAGTGGGGTAAAGGGGGAGAGACCCAGTACTTC	CAISEWGKGGETQYF
-	TRBV5-1	15	TRBD1	TRBJ1-2	TGCGCCAGCAGCTTGGTGGGCGACAGGGGCTATGGCTACACCTTC	CASSLVGDRGYGYTF
-	TRBV4-1	20	TRBD2	TRBJ2-3	TGCGCCAGCAGCCAGGATCCTTCCGGGACTAGCGGGGGTAGCACAGATACGCAGTATTTT	CASSQDPSGTSGGSTDTQYF
-	TRBV19	23	TRBD2	TRBJ2-7	TGTGCCAGTATGGATATCGCCGGGAGTGGGGCTAGCGGGAGTGAACCCTACTCCTACGAGCAGTACTTC	CASMDIAGSGASGSEPYSYEQYF
-	TRBV6-6	15	-	TRBJ2-2	TGTGCCGGCGGGTCAGGCTCCGAGAACACCGGGGAGCTGTTTTTT	CAGGSGSENTGELFF
-	TRBV5-4	15	TRBD1	TRBJ1-2	TGTGCCAGCAGCTTGGACTCCGGGACAGGGCATGGCTACACCTTC	CASSLDSGTGHGYTF
-	TRBV5-1	15	-	TRBJ2-2	TGCGCCAGCAGCTTAAGACTCGGGGACACCGGGGAGCTGTTTTTT	CASSLRLGDTGELFF
-	TRBV7-9	17	-	TRBJ2-2	TGTGCCAGCAGCTCTCGCCGTACAGGGATGGGCGCCGGGGAGCTGTTTTTT	CASSSRRTGMGAGELFF
-	TRBV28	16	-	TRBJ2-4	TGTGCCAGCACTTCAACAGGGAAAGGGGGCAAAAACATTCAGTACTTC	CASTSTGKGGKNIQYF
-	TRBV5-1	17	TRBD1	TRBJ2-5	TGCGCCAGCAGCACCCTTAGGACAGGGGAAGGGAAGGAGACCCAGTACTTC	CASSTLRTGEGKETQYF
-	TRBV28	12	-	TRBJ2-1	TGTGCCAGCAATACAAGGGACAACGTGCAGTTCTTC	CASNTRDNVQFF
-	TRBV6-5	14	TRBD2	TRBJ2-1	TGTGCCTCCCAATTGGCGGGAGGCTACAATGAGCAGTTCTTC	CASQLAGGYNEQFF
once	TRBV11-3	13	-	TRBJ2-3	TGTGCCAGCAGCTGGTCAGGGCCAGATACGCAGTATTTT	CASSWSGPDTQYF
-	TRBV2	12	TRBD2	TRBJ2-1	TGTGCCAGCAGGGGGGAGGGATATGAGCAGTTCTTC	CASRGEGYEQFF
-	TRBV11-2	17	TRBD2	TRBJ2-1	TGTGCCAGCAGCCTCCGGGGGGGTAGCGGGAGGGATCATGAGCAGTTCTTC	CASSLRGGSGRDHEQFF
-	TRBV27	12	-	TRBJ2-3	TGTGCCACCCGGGAGAACACAGATACGCAGTATTTT	CATRENTDTQYF
-	TRBV19	15	TRBD2	TRBJ2-1	TGTGCCAGTATGGCGGCGGGAGGCTCCTACAATGAGCAGTTCTTC	CASMAAGGSYNEQFF
-	TRBV10-3	17	-	TRBJ1-4	TGTGCCATCAGTGAGTCGGCCGCGGGAGGCACTAATGAAAAACTGTTTTTT	CAISESAAGGTNEKLFF
-	TRBV5-1	16	TRBD1	TRBJ2-1	TGCGCCAGCAGCGCCCGACAGGGGATCGGGGGCAATGAGCAGTTCTTC	CASSARQGIGGNEQFF
-	TRBV4-1	15	-	TRBJ2-1	TGCGCCAGCAGCCTCCGGCGGGTCTCCTACAATGAGCAGTTCTTC	CASSLRRVSYNEQFF
-	TRBV28	13	TRBD1	TRBJ1-4	TGTGCCAGCAGTTTTCCTGACAGGGTCATTCTGTTTTTT	CASSFPDRVILFF
-	TRBV6-5	13	-	TRBJ1-1	TGTGCCAGCATGGGGGGAGGTTCCACTGAAGCTTTCTTT	CASMGGGSTEAFF
-	TRBV11-2	14	TRBD1	TRBJ1-3	TGTGCCAGCCTCCGAGGGGGCAGCAGAGACACCATATATTTT	CASLRGGSRDTIYF
-	TRBV20-1	11	-	TRBJ2-7	TGCAGTGTTAAGTGGGGAGGTGAGCAGTACTTC	CSVKWGGEQYF
-	TRBV28	15	-	TRBJ2-7	TGTGCCAGCAGTTTAAGTGGAGGTTGGGCCTACGAGCAGTACTTC	CASSLSGGWAYEQYF
once	TRBV5-6	18	TRBD1	TRBJ2-7	TGTGCCAGCAGCTTGATCCCGGCGGGACAGGGGGCTCCCTACGAGCAGTACTTC	CASSLIPAGQGAPYEQYF
few	TRBV19	14	-	TRBJ1-5	TGTGCCAGTAGTATCGGCCCTACAGCTCAGCCCCAGCATTTT	CASSIGPTAQPQHF
-	TRBV6-5	15	-	TRBJ1-1	TGTGCCAGCAGTTATCGGGGAGGTTCCGGCACTGAAGCTTTCTTT	CASSYRGGSGTEAFF
-	TRBV5-1	15	-	TRBJ2-3	TGCGCCAGCAGCCAAAGGGCAGGGGCGGAGAATACGCAGTATTTT	CASSQRAGAENTQYF
-	TRBV11-2	15	TRBD1	TRBJ2-7	TGTGCCAGCAGCTTAATGGCCGACAGGGTTGACGAGCAGTACTTC	CASSLMADRVDEQYF
-	TRBV28	15	-	TRBJ2-7	TGTGCCAGCAGTTTTGGTCCGAGCCCCGTCTACGAGCAGTACTTC	CASSFGPSPVYEQYF
-	TRBV5-1	14	-	TRBJ1-2	TGCGCCAGCAGCTCGGGAACGATTAACTATGGCTACACCTTC	CASSSGTINYGYTF
-	TRBV5-4	14	TRBD2	TRBJ2-4	TGTGCCAGCAGCGCTAGCGGGGGTAAAAACATTCAGTACTTC	CASSASGGKNIQYF
-	TRBV2	8	-	TRBJ2-3	TGTGCCAGCCAAACGCAGTATTTT	CASQTQYF